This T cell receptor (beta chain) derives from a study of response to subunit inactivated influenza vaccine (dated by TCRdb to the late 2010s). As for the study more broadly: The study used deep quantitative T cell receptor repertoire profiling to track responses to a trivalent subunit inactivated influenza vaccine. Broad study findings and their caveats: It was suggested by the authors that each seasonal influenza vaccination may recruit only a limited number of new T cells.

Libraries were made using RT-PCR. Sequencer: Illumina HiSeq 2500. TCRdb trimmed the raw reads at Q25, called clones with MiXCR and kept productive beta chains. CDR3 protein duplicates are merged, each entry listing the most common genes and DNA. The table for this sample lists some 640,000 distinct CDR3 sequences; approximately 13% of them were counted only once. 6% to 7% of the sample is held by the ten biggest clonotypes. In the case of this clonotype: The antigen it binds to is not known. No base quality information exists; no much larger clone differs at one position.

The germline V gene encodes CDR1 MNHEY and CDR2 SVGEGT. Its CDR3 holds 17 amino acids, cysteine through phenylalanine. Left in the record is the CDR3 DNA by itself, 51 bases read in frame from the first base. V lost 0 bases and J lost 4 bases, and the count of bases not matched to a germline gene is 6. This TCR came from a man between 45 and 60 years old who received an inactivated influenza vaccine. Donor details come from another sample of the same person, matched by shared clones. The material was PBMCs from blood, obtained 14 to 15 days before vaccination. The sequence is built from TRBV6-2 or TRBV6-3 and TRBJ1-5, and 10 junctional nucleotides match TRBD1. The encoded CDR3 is CASSYSSRTGGNQPQHF. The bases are TGTGCCAGCAGTTACTCTTCCAGGACAGGGGGGAATCAGCCCCAGCATTTT.